Included here is one T cell receptor beta chain sequence, with context. The antigen is unknown. These data come from a study of graft-versus-host responses after intestinal transplantation. Across the whole study: Recipients had multivisceral, liver-intestinal, or isolated intestinal transplants. Uniformly, recipients were administered anti-thymocyte globulin induction with subsequent tacrolimus and steroids for approximately three years.

Sequencing used immunoSEQ multiplex PCR; TCRdb keeps in-frame clones, though not all of them. The table records tens of thousands of clones, approximately 96% of them present only once. Findings and caveats of the study: GvH clones were identified in recipient marrow, with some first appearing in ileum or blood. The study found high graft-versus-host to host-versus-graft clonal ratios in allografts of patients with graft-donor T cell macrochimerism.

CDR1 LNHDA and CDR2 SQIVND come from the germline V gene (reference sequence). The CDR3 has 17 residues. V shed 5 bases and J 2 bases; nucleotides not matched to a gene: 7. The rearrangement joins TRBV19 to TRBJ2-3, with TRBD2 identical over 13 bases. The sample in question was PBMCs, obtained 16 days after intestinal transplant. This TCR came from a human patient who received an intestinal transplant, so some T cells may come from the graft donor. CDR3 sequence (DNA): TGTGCCAGTAGTTTATCGGGACTAGCGGGACTCACAGATACGCAGTATTTT. Amino acids: CASSLSGLAGLTDTQYF.